These 2 T cell receptor beta chains originate from one sample sequenced in a study of blood T cell repertoires in COVID-19. Repertoires were generated with immunoSEQ multiplex PCR, while TCRdb's copy carries only in-frame clones and drops some. The table shows 150,000 or so clones, with around 89% occurring only once. Sequencing input: peripheral blood. Receptors were obtained from a man aged 60-69 years with active or convalescent COVID-19.

The gene calls are TRBV20-1 and TRBJ1-2; D might be TRBD1 (5 bases). This CDR3 region has 10 residues. Looked up from germline, CDR1 is DFQATT and CDR2 is SNEGSKA (reference sequence). CDR3: CRATSDIDTF. DNA of the CDR3: TGCAGGGCGACCTCGGACATCGACACCTTC.

The J gene is TRBJ2-7, the V gene TRBV6-1; 8 nucleotides match TRBD1. The germline V gene encodes CDR1 MNHNS and CDR2 SASEGT. With 2 bases clipped from V and 5 bases from J, the junction kept 8 bases outside the gene matches. There are 15 residues in the CDR3. CDR3 nucleotides: TGTGCCAGCAGTGAATCTCCAGGGGGCCCCCACGAGCAGTACTTC. Protein sequence: CASSESPGGPHEQYF.